This T cell receptor (beta chain) was recovered during a study of control samples from healthy donors and cancer patients (dated by TCRdb to between 2020 and 2021). About this clone itself: No cognate antigen has been identified for it. Base quality data are lacking; no much larger clone is found one base away.

Receptors were amplified or captured by the immunoSEQ multiplex PCR assay. TCRdb carries this immuneACCESS record with in-frame sequences only. Its versions omit some clonotypes, under half of them owing to an unresolved V gene in the studies checked, with the rest unexplained. Within this sample are about 83,000 clones, with around 91% of them counted one time only. Roughly 15% of the sample is held by the ten biggest clonotypes. This TCR was recovered from a man aged 50-59 years in good health. The material sequenced was blood.

The CDR3 is CSVDPRATNEKLFF. The nucleotide sequence reads TGCAGCGTTGATCCCAGGGCAACTAATGAAAAACTGTTTTTT. This chain is built from TRBV29-1 and TRBJ1-4, with a tentative D gene TRBD1 over 5 matching bases. The CDR3 contains 14 residues, cysteine and phenylalanine counted. Of the read, only the CDR3 DNA is kept; its 42 bases are in frame from base 1. V and J lose 3 bases and 0 bases, and a span of 8 bases separates them. The CDR1 and CDR2 encoded by the germline V gene are SQVTM and ANQGSEA.